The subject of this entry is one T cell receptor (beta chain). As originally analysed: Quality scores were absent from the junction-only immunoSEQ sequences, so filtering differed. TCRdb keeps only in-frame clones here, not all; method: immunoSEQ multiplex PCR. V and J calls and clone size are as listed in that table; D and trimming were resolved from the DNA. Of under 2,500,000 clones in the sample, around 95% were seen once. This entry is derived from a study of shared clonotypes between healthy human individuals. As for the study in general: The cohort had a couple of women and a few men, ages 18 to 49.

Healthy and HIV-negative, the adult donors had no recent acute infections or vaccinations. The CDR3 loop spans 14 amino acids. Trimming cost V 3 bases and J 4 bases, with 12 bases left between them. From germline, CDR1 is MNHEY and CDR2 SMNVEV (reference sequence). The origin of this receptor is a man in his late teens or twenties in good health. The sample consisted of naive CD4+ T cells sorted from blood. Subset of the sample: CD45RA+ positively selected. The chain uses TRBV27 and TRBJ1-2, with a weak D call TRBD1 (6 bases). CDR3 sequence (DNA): TGTGCCAGCAGTTTCTCGACAGGCTCCTATGGCTACACCTTC. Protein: CASSFSTGSYGYTF.